This TCR beta chain was sequenced during a study of cytomegalovirus exposure and HLA in healthy donors. Study overall: HLA-typed donors were the source of about 85 million unique TCRs, which an early data release held. Findings and caveats of the study: Investigators reported 164 TCR beta chains as tied to cytomegalovirus. Analyses of presence/absence relied on an assumption of roughly uniform sequencing depth across donors. Within the data, a cluster of highly shared sequence variants was likely a sequencing artifact.

A note on this clone: No antigen is known for it.

The primer mix had 60 Vbeta and 13 Jbeta primers. Sequenced by immunoSEQ multiplex PCR; TCRdb stores in-frame clones only, minus some. The sample records 95,000 to 150,000 clones, around 86% being singletons. V dropped 7 bases and J dropped 9 bases, with 13 bases sitting between them. Germline CDR1 reads MNHNS; CDR2 reads SASEGT. The CDR3 consists of 12 residues. The sequence derives from a man aged 30 to 39 in good health and CMV-seronegative. This chain uses TRBV6-1 with TRBJ1-5; D possibly corresponds to TRBD1 (5 bases). The material sequenced was PBMCs. The CDR3 loop reads CASTTGYRPQHF. CDR3 bases: TGTGCCAGCACTACAGGCTATAGGCCCCAGCATTTT.